The rows below give T cell receptor beta chains drawn from one sample of a study of blood T cell repertoires in COVID-19. Method: immunoSEQ multiplex PCR; TCRdb's copy keeps in-frame clones and lacks some. There are under 80,000 clones in the sample; 60% to 80% occur only once, and roughly 22% lies in the top ten. Material for sequencing was peripheral blood. The receptor set was obtained from a man older than 75 with active or convalescent COVID-19. Both conserved end residues are part of each CDR3. A D gene is named only where the DNA matches it firmly. The size of a clone is reported for some rows only, either as once, few or many, or as a class for expanded clones.

size | D | J | V | DNA | CDR3
. | TRBD1 | TRBJ1-4 | TRBV4-2 | TGTGCCAGCAGCCAAGGACAGGGTGGTAATGAAAAACTGTTTTTT | CASSQGQGGNEKLFF
few | . | TRBJ1-1 | TRBV6-4 | TGTGCCAGCAGTGTGGGGGGAGACACTGAAGCTTTCTTT | CASSVGGDTEAFF
. | . | TRBJ2-7 | TRBV19 | TGTGCCAGTAGTGTAGAGAGACCAGGGACCTACGAGCAGTACTTC | CASSVERPGTYEQYF
once | . | TRBJ1-2 | TRBV9 | TGTGCCAGCAGCACCCCCGGGTTGACTAACTATGGCTACACCTTC | CASSTPGLTNYGYTF
. | TRBD1 | TRBJ1-2 | TRBV19 | TGTGCCAGTAGTAACCGGGACAGCTACTATGGCTACACCTTC | CASSNRDSYYGYTF
. | . | TRBJ2-5 | TRBV6-5 | TGTGCCAGCAGTTACTCGTCGGGGGTCGGGGAGACCCAGTACTTC | CASSYSSGVGETQYF
. | . | TRBJ1-2 | TRBV6-6 | TGTGCCAGCACCCTTGGCAGGGGAAATTTGAATGGCTACACCTTC | CASTLGRGNLNGYTF
. | . | TRBJ2-1 | TRBV28 | TGTGCCAGCAGTCGAATCGGACAGACCTCCTACAATGAGCAGTTCTTC | CASSRIGQTSYNEQFF
. | . | TRBJ2-5 | TRBV27 | TGTGCCAGCAGTAACAGGGGGGGGGTGGAGACCCAGTACTTC | CASSNRGGVETQYF
. | . | TRBJ2-3 | TRBV7-3 | TGTGCCAGCAGCTTAAGGGTAGGCGGCGGGACAGATACGCAGTATTTT | CASSLRVGGGTDTQYF
. | . | TRBJ2-5 | TRBV5-1 | TGCGCCAGTCGAAATCAAGCCCCGGGGTTCCCCCTACAGGAGACCCAGTACTTC | CASRNQAPGFPLQETQYF
. | TRBD1 | TRBJ2-7 | TRBV2 | TGTGCCAGGGACAGGAGCGGAGGTTCCTACGAGCAGTACTTC | CARDRSGGSYEQYF
. | TRBD1 | TRBJ1-2 | TRBV27 | TGTGCCAGCAGAGGGGACAGGGTGGAGGGTGGCTACACCTTC | CASRGDRVEGGYTF
. | . | TRBJ2-3 | TRBV18 | TGTGCCAGCTCACCCCCGGCGGGCACAGATACGCAGTATTTT | CASSPPAGTDTQYF
. | TRBD2 | TRBJ2-1 | TRBV9 | TGTGCCAGCAGCGTCGGACTAGCGGGGGGTCCCTACAATGAGCAGTTCTTC | CASSVGLAGGPYNEQFF
. | . | TRBJ2-7 | TRBV19 | TGTGCCAGTAGTATAGCCTCTCAGGGTTCCTACGAGCAGTACTTC | CASSIASQGSYEQYF
. | . | TRBJ2-1 | TRBV20-1 | TGCAGTGTAAACTCCTACAATGAGCAGTTCTTC | CSVNSYNEQFF
. | . | TRBJ1-3 | TRBV6-2/TRBV6-3 | TGTGCCAGCAGCACTGGACACCCGGATTTTAACACCATATATTTT | CASSTGHPDFNTIYF
. | . | TRBJ1-2 | TRBV6-6 | TGTGCCAGCACTTACGCCACAGCCAATGGCTACACCTTC | CASTYATANGYTF
. | . | TRBJ2-5 | TRBV5-1 | TGCGCCAGCAGCTTGATGGTGTTGGGACAACAAGAGACCCAGTACTTC | CASSLMVLGQQETQYF
once | . | TRBJ1-3 | TRBV23-1 | TGCGCCAGCAGTCGCCCCACCCGTTTTCGTCTTCGGGGAAACACCATATATTTT | CASSRPTRFRLRGNTIYF
few | TRBD2 | TRBJ2-5 | TRBV3-1/TRBV3-2 | TGTGCCAGCATCACGGGACTAGCGGGATTCGGGGAGACCCAGTACTTC | CASITGLAGFGETQYF
few | . | TRBJ2-7 | TRBV5-1 | TGCGCCAGCAGCTTGGGACAGGATACCGAGCAGTACTTC | CASSLGQDTEQYF
. | . | TRBJ2-3 | TRBV10-3 | TGTGCCATACAAGACAGCGCCGATACGCAGTATTTT | CAIQDSADTQYF
. | . | TRBJ1-4 | TRBV2 | TGTGCCAGCAGTGAATCTCTTGGGGGGGAGGGAAAACTGTTTTTT | CASSESLGGEGKLFF
few | TRBD1 | TRBJ1-2 | TRBV7-9 | TGTGCCAGCAGCTACACCGGACAGGGGGACTATGGCTACACCTTC | CASSYTGQGDYGYTF
. | TRBD1 | TRBJ1-2 | TRBV28 | TGTGCCAGCAGAACAGGGGGCATTGATGGCTACACCTTC | CASRTGGIDGYTF
. | TRBD2 | TRBJ2-3 | TRBV3-1/TRBV3-2 | TGTGCCAGCAGCCGCCTTCCTAGCGGGGGACCAGATACGCAGTATTTT | CASSRLPSGGPDTQYF
few | TRBD2 | TRBJ2-1 | TRBV4-2 | TGTGCCAGCAGCCGGGAGGCTGGGACTACTAAGAATGAGCAGTTCTTC | CASSREAGTTKNEQFF
once | TRBD2 | TRBJ2-1 | TRBV7-3 | TGTGCCAGCAGCCCGTTAGCGGGATCCTACAATGAGCAGTTCTTC | CASSPLAGSYNEQFF
few | TRBD2 | TRBJ2-1 | TRBV12-5 | TGTGCTAGTAAATATGGACTAGCGGGAGATGAGCAGTTCTTC | CASKYGLAGDEQFF
. | . | TRBJ2-1 | TRBV7-2 | TGTGCCAGCAGCTCCCCCTCCGGTGGCGGGAACAACAATGAGCAGTTCTTC | CASSSPSGGGNNNEQFF